Each of the 24 T cell receptor beta chains below was sequenced from the same sample in a study of T cells in Graves' hyperthyroidism and ophthalmopathy. TCR beta CDR3 sequences were amplified from RNA transcripts. Carried out on the TCR CDR3, a first-round RT-PCR used the HTBI primer set. TCRdb fed the multiplex PCR reads into MiXCR, producing one record per CDR3 protein. Of 490,000 or so distinct CDR3 sequences listed, 15% to 20% are singletons. Sequences were obtained from blood. The receptors were sampled from a woman aged 25 to 45 with Graves' ophthalmopathy.

This clonotype was seen more than once but under ten times. Being one base from a much bigger clone, this may be a read error. The genes are TRBV30 and TRBJ1-1; 8 bases are shared with TRBD1. The germline gives CDR1 GTSNPN, CDR2 SVGIG (reference sequence). CDR3 length: 14 amino acids. The V and J ends lost 0 bases and 6 bases, in that order; junction bases with no gene match: 6. The CDR3 region has the DNA TGTGCCTGGAGTGTACGACACAGGGGGGCTGAAGCTTTCTTT. It translates to CAWSVRHRGAEAFF.

In its sample, this clonotype was seen a few times. The rearrangement joins TRBV12-3 or TRBV12-4 to TRBJ1-3; D is ambiguous. Trimming shortened V by 3 bases and J by 6 bases, and 12 bases separated the two germline ends. The length of the CDR3 is 14 residues. DNA of the CDR3: TGTGCCAGCAGTTTGGGAGTTTCCCCAAACACCATATATTTT. Its translation is CASSLGVSPNTIYF.

Comment on this clonotype: This may be a read error: a much more frequent sequence differs by one nucleotide. CDR3 region: CASSPPTYTGTDTQYF. The CDR3 nucleotides are TGTGCCAGCTCACCACCGACATACACTGGCACAGATACGCAGTATTTT. This rearrangement joins TRBV18 to TRBJ2-3; no definite D call. The CDR3 length is 16 residues. V lost 0 bases and J 1 base, leaving 11 bases between the germline ends. Germline CDR1 KGHSH, CDR2 LQKENI.

The V gene is TRBV2, the J gene TRBJ2-5, with 8 bases that match TRBD1. Germline V gene lookup returns CDR1 SNHLY and CDR2 FYNNEI. The CDR3 length is 15 residues. With 1 base clipped from V and 5 bases from J, the junction kept 6 bases outside the gene matches. CDR3 sequence reads: CASSEGGRGHETQYF. CDR3 DNA sequence: TGTGCCAGCAGTGAAGGCGGCAGGGGGCACGAGACCCAGTACTTC.

This clonotype was recorded at least ten times. The chain combines TRBV28 with TRBJ1-1; D gene ambiguous. The length of the CDR3 is 13 residues. The V gene's germline CDR1 is MDHEN and CDR2 SYDVKM. Trimming stripped 5 bases from V and 5 bases from J, with 12 bases between. In nucleotides, the CDR3 is TGTGCCAGCAGTCCCTACGGTCGGACTGAAGCTTTCTTT. Its protein product is CASSPYGRTEAFF.

There are many counts of this clonotype. This sequence joins TRBV18 and TRBJ2-3; TRBD2 aligns across 10 bases. V dropped 3 bases and J dropped 2; count of bases not matched to a gene: 5. Germline values: CDR1 KGHSH, CDR2 LQKENI. CDR3 length equals 16 residues. The CDR3 sequence is CASSPWTSGSTDTQYF. CDR3 sequence (DNA): TGTGCCAGCTCACCTTGGACTAGCGGCTCCACAGATACGCAGTATTTT.

This chain links TRBV6-1 with TRBJ2-7, with 14 nucleotides matching TRBD2. After removal of 7 bases from V and 1 base from J, the junction contained 21 bases not matched to a gene. The CDR3 is 21 residues long. Germline values: CDR1 MNHNS, CDR2 SASEGT. The CDR3 loop is CASTPGLAGAQAKKLSYEQYF. CDR3 DNA: TGTGCCAGCACTCCGGGACTAGCGGGAGCGCAAGCGAAAAAACTTTCCTACGAGCAGTACTTC.

This chain connects TRBV20-1 to TRBJ2-7, with 10 bases aligning to TRBD2. Germline V gene data show CDR1 as DFQATT and CDR2 as SNEGSKA (reference sequence). This CDR3 contains 14 residues. The V gene end was trimmed by 3 bases and the J gene end by 4 bases; junction bases not matched to a gene: 6. CDR3 nucleotide sequence: TGCAGTGCTAGGTTTCTAGCGGGAGAGTACGAGCAGTACTTC. It yields the protein CSARFLAGEYEQYF.

There are many counts of this clonotype. The CDR3 bases are TGTGCCAGCCGGACGACGGGGGGCCAAGAGACCCAGTACTTC. Encoded protein: CASRTTGGQETQYF. The chain carries TRBV6-2 or TRBV6-3 and TRBJ2-5; 7 bases are a match to TRBD2. V was clipped by 8 bases and J by 1 base; unmatched bases: 7. The CDR3 is made up of 14 amino acids. Germline CDR1 is MNHEY and CDR2 is SVGEGT.

This clonotype was seen repeatedly, ten times or more. The chain uses TRBV7-3 and TRBJ1-2, with no clear D. This CDR3 has 12 amino acids. Germline assignment: CDR1 SGHTA and CDR2 FQGTGA. V shed 8 bases and J shed 4 bases, with 11 bases lying between them. As DNA, the CDR3 is TGTGCCAGCGGAGGACGGGCCTATGGCTACACCTTC. Its translation: CASGGRAYGYTF.

This clonotype occurred many times. The J gene is TRBJ2-2, the V gene TRBV12-3 or TRBV12-4; D gene uncertain. The CDR3 length is 15 residues. Trimming pared 3 bases from V and 1 base from J, leaving 9 bases between. CDR3 residues: CASSFGQENTGELFF. The CDR3 nucleotides read TGTGCCAGCAGTTTCGGGCAGGAGAACACCGGGGAGCTGTTTTTT.

The chain joins TRBV7-9 to TRBJ2-2; no reliable D call. Germline CDR1 reads SEHNR; CDR2 reads FQNEAQ (reference sequence). The V end was cut by 9 bases, the J end by 7 bases, with 15 bases between. The CDR3 runs 13 residues. CDR3 residues: CARAVGSGGELFF. The CDR3 bases are TGTGCCAGAGCCGTGGGGTCGGGCGGGGAGCTGTTTTTT. The full variable domain, completed using reference TRBV7-9 and TRBJ2-2, is DTGVSQNPRHKITKRGQNVTFRCDPISEHNRLYWYRQTLGQGPEFLTYFQNEAQLEKSRLLSDRFSAERPKGSFSTLEIQRTEQGDSAMYLCARAVGSGGELFFGEGSRLTVL.

The V call is TRBV28, the J call TRBJ1-1; a weak D match, TRBD1 (6 bases). This CDR3 has 20 amino acids. Trimming left V 3 bases short and J 0 bases short, with 26 bases between. Germline lookup yields CDR1 MDHEN and CDR2 SYDVKM. CDR3 nucleotide sequence: TGTGCCAGCAGTTTCTTTAAATGGCAAGGGGGTTTTCCATTGAACACTGAAGCTTTCTTT. Protein: CASSFFKWQGGFPLNTEAFF.

This clonotype was recorded a few times. V gene TRBV4-1 combines with J gene TRBJ2-1; TRBD2 matches at 9 bases. The CDR3 extends over 15 amino acids. With V trimmed by 3 bases and J by 4 bases, 4 bases remained unmatched. Germline loops: CDR1 MGHRA, CDR2 YSYEKL. CDR3 residues: CASSHGTSSYNEQFF. The CDR3 DNA reads as TGCGCCAGCAGCCACGGGACTAGCTCTTACAATGAGCAGTTCTTC.

V usage is TRBV5-5 and J usage is TRBJ2-3, with TRBD2 as a possible D gene (6 bases). Trimming removed 5 bases at V and 0 bases at J, with 16 bases between. Germline CDR1 reads SGHKS; CDR2 reads YYEKEE (reference sequence). This CDR3 has 16 amino acids. This CDR3 is CASRGTGGSSTDTQYF. CDR3 coding DNA: TGTGCCAGCAGAGGGACTGGCGGCTCAAGCACAGATACGCAGTATTTT.

This clonotype was seen at least ten times. This sequence joins TRBV5-1 and TRBJ1-1, with D perhaps matching TRBD1 (6 bases). This CDR3 spans 17 amino acids. V was shortened by 1 base and J by 4 bases, with 20 bases between the two germline ends. CDR1 and CDR2 (germline): SGHRS, YFSETQ. CDR3 bases: TGCGCCAGCAGCTTGAACAGGGCTTGTGGATTCGCCACTGAAGCTTTCTTT. As protein: CASSLNRACGFATEAFF.

V and J are TRBV4-1 and TRBJ1-5; possible D gene TRBD1, 5 bases. From germline, CDR1 is MGHRA and CDR2 YSYEKL. V was cut by 1 base and J by 7 bases, with 14 bases left in between. The CDR3 is 15 amino acids. The CDR3, as DNA: TGCGCCAGCAGCCAAGGTCGGCAGGGTAGACAGCCCCAGCATTTT. It specifies CASSQGRQGRQPQHF.

In this sample, this clonotype turned up many times. The V call is TRBV5-1, the J call TRBJ1-2; a possible D gene is TRBD1 (6 bases). From germline, CDR1 is SGHRS and CDR2 YFSETQ. This CDR3 comprises 12 residues. The ends were cut back, 3 bases at V and 6 bases at J, with 9 bases in the middle. The CDR3 DNA reads as TGCGCCAGCAGCTCGGGGGGGCATGGCTACACCTTC. Translation gives CASSSGGHGYTF.

This clonotype was counted ten times or more. The chain has TRBV20-1 and TRBJ2-5; 12 bases align to TRBD2. From germline, CDR1 is DFQATT and CDR2 SNEGSKA (reference sequence). CDR3 size: 14 residues. V lost 3 bases and J lost 5; bases outside the gene matches: 4. DNA of the CDR3: TGCAGTGCTAGTAACCTAGCGGGAGGGGAGACCCAGTACTTC. Translated, it gives CSASNLAGGETQYF.

V is TRBV20-1 and J is TRBJ2-7; tentatively, D is TRBD2 (6 bases). Germline CDR1 and CDR2: DFQATT and SNEGSKA (reference sequence). Trimming left V 5 bases short and J 0 bases short, with 14 bases between. The CDR3 is made up of 14 amino acids. Here the CDR3 reads CSAGISGSSYEQYF. CDR3 DNA sequence: TGCAGTGCTGGGATTAGCGGAAGCTCCTACGAGCAGTACTTC.

This clonotype was seen ten or more times. The J gene is TRBJ1-2, the V gene TRBV3-1; D might be TRBD1 (5 bases). Trimming took off 1 base at V and 5 bases at J, with 14 bases between the two ends. Germline V gene data show CDR1 as LGHDT and CDR2 as YNNKEL (reference sequence). The CDR3 consists of 15 residues. Here the CDR3 DNA reads TGTGCCAGCAGCCAAGTCCCACAGGCTTTGTATGGCTACACCTTC. This gives the protein CASSQVPQALYGYTF.

The J gene is TRBJ2-3, the V gene TRBV4-2; D not certain. Germline V CDR1 and CDR2: LGHNA, YNFKEQ. The CDR3 consists of 14 residues. Trimming left V 0 bases short and J 7 bases short, with 11 bases between. Here the CDR3 reads CASSQDRTTHTQYF. In DNA form, the CDR3 reads TGTGCCAGCAGCCAAGATCGGACGACGCATACGCAGTATTTT.

This chain's CDR3 is CASPRAGTGGTGELFF. CDR3 coding DNA: TGTGCCAGCCCTCGAGCCGGGACAGGGGGCACCGGGGAGCTGTTTTTT. The chain couples TRBV7-9 to TRBJ2-2; 11 nucleotides match TRBD1. The germline CDR1 and CDR2 sequences are SEHNR and FQNEAQ (reference sequence). Trimming removed 8 bases from V and 4 bases from J; junction bases left unmatched: 9. The CDR3 spans 16 residues.

Of note for this clonotype: A single base separates this from a much larger clone, so it may be a read error. This chain joins TRBV28 and TRBJ2-7, with D possibly TRBD1 on 6 matching bases. CDR1 MDHEN and CDR2 SYDVKM come from the germline V gene. The length of the CDR3 is 14 residues. The CDR3 protein is CAGSFITGNSEQYF. The CDR3 DNA follows: TGTGCCGGCAGTTTTATAACAGGGAATTCCGAGCAGTACTTC.